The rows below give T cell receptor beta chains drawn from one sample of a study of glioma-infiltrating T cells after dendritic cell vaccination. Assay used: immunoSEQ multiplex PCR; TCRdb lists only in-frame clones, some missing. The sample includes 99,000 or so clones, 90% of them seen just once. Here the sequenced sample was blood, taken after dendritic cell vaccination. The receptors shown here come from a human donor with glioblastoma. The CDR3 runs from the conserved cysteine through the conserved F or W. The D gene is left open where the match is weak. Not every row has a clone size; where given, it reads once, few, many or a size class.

CASSFRAGGPPYEQYF,TGTGCCAGCAGTTTCCGAGCGGGGGGGCCCCCCTACGAGCAGTACTTC,TRBJ2-7,.,TRBV5-4,TRBD2
CASSVGRQQETQYF,TGTGCCAGCAGCGTAGGGAGACAGCAAGAGACCCAGTACTTC,TRBJ2-5,.,TRBV9,.
CSVEEQRGGPIAKNIQYF,TGTAGCGTTGAAGAACAGCGGGGGGGCCCGATAGCCAAAAACATTCAGTACTTC,TRBJ2-4,.,TRBV29-1,TRBD2
CASSPSGEQFF,TGTGCCAGTAGTCCCTCAGGTGAGCAGTTCTTC,TRBJ2-1,.,TRBV19,.
CASSPGQNTGELFF,TGTGCCAGCTCACCGGGACAGAACACCGGGGAGCTGTTTTTT,TRBJ2-2,.,TRBV18,.
CASSPLGTSGEYGGELFF,TGTGCCAGCAGCCCACTGGGAACTAGCGGGGAGTACGGCGGGGAGCTGTTTTTT,TRBJ2-2,.,TRBV7-8,TRBD2
CASSFRWGGMGSNTEAFF,TGTGCCAGCAGCTTCCGCTGGGGAGGGATGGGGAGTAACACTGAAGCTTTCTTT,TRBJ1-1,.,TRBV11-2,.
CASSMVGQGPSNQPQHF,TGTGCCAGTAGTATGGTGGGACAGGGTCCTAGCAATCAGCCCCAGCATTTT,TRBJ1-5,.,TRBV19,TRBD1
CASSYTGQATYEQYF,TGCGCCAGCAGCTACACGGGACAGGCAACCTACGAGCAGTACTTC,TRBJ2-7,.,TRBV5-1,TRBD1
CASSTSGRRTGELFF,TGTGCCAGCAGCACTAGCGGGAGACGTACCGGGGAGCTGTTTTTT,TRBJ2-2,.,TRBV7-3,TRBD2
CAISESAGGRLGTQYF,TGTGCCATCAGTGAGTCGGCGGGGGGCCGGTTGGGAACGCAGTATTTT,TRBJ2-3,.,TRBV10-3,TRBD2
CAISLGTSDSHAFF,TGTGCCATCAGCCTCGGGACTAGCGATTCGCACGCGTTCTTC,TRBJ2-1,once,TRBV10-3,TRBD2
CASSETGVGNEQFF,TGCGCCAGCAGCGAGACAGGGGTCGGCAATGAGCAGTTCTTC,TRBJ2-1,.,TRBV10-2,TRBD1
CASRKDHTHNEQFF,TGTGCCAGTAGAAAAGATCACACCCACAATGAGCAGTTCTTC,TRBJ2-1,.,TRBV19,.
CASSQGSRDSREETQYF,TGTGCCAGCAGCCAAGGGAGCCGGGACAGTCGGGAGGAGACCCAGTACTTC,TRBJ2-5,.,TRBV11-1,.
CASSLDRAHEQYF,TGTGCCAGCAGCTTAGACAGGGCACACGAGCAGTACTTC,TRBJ2-7,.,TRBV7-3,TRBD1
CASSLRAGGTYNSPLHF,TGTGCCAGCAGTTTAAGGGCGGGCGGGACCTATAATTCCCCCCTCCACTTT,TRBJ1-6,few,TRBV27,.
CASIRTGGGNEQFF,TGTGCCAGCATCCGGACAGGGGGTGGAAATGAGCAGTTCTTC,TRBJ2-1,.,TRBV2,TRBD1
CASSVRRGYEQYF,TGTGCCAGCAGCGTTCGAAGGGGCTACGAGCAGTACTTC,TRBJ2-7,few,TRBV21-1,.
CASSLSEFGKLFF,TGCGCCAGCAGCTTGTCTGAGTTCGGAAAACTGTTTTTT,TRBJ1-4,.,TRBV5-1,.
CASSRAGTSGYEQYF,TGTGCCAGCAGCCGAGCCGGGACTAGCGGCTACGAGCAGTACTTC,TRBJ2-7,.,TRBV5-4,TRBD2
CASSMTLADYEQYF,TGTGCCAGTAGTATGACCCTAGCGGACTACGAGCAGTACTTC,TRBJ2-7,.,TRBV19,TRBD2
CATSRYGVETQYF,TGTGCCACCAGCAGATACGGGGTCGAGACCCAGTACTTC,TRBJ2-5,.,TRBV15,.
CASSQASQETQYF,TGCGCCAGCAGCCAAGCCAGCCAAGAGACCCAGTACTTC,TRBJ2-5,.,TRBV4-1,.
CASSPGVVGTEAFF,TGCGCCAGCAGCCCCGGGGTGGTAGGCACTGAAGCTTTCTTT,TRBJ1-1,.,TRBV5-1,.
CASSLGGVGGTPYEQYF,TGTGCCAGCAGCTTAGGGGGGGTCGGCGGGACCCCCTACGAGCAGTACTTC,TRBJ2-7,.,TRBV7-2,.
CASRPGQGRDYNEQFF,TGTGCCAGCAGACCGGGACAGGGGCGAGACTACAATGAGCAGTTCTTC,TRBJ2-1,.,TRBV5-4,TRBD1
CASSLGGNTQYF,TGTGCCAGCAGCTTAGGCGGGAATACGCAGTATTTT,TRBJ2-3,.,TRBV11-3,.
CSGGQVKGLEFSYNEQFF,TGCAGCGGAGGACAGGTCAAAGGGTTGGAATTCTCCTACAATGAGCAGTTCTTC,TRBJ2-1,.,TRBV29-1,TRBD1
CASSPIGGTAYNEQFF,TGTGCCAGCTCACCCATAGGGGGTACAGCCTACAATGAGCAGTTCTTC,TRBJ2-1,.,TRBV18,.
CASAQQGAIYEQYF,TGTGCCAGCGCCCAGCAGGGGGCAATCTACGAGCAGTACTTC,TRBJ2-7,.,TRBV6-1,TRBD1
CASSPPRGITDTQYF,TGTGCCAGCAGTCCCCCCAGGGGAATCACAGATACGCAGTATTTT,TRBJ2-3,.,TRBV27,.
CASSRSRDSPFYEQYF,TGTGCCAGTAGTCGCTCCCGGGACAGCCCTTTCTACGAGCAGTACTTC,TRBJ2-7,.,TRBV19,TRBD1
CATSRAGTRGYTF,TGTGCCACCAGCAGAGCGGGGACACGGGGCTACACCTTC,TRBJ1-2,.,TRBV15,.
CAWSVGTGGTDTQYF,TGTGCCTGGAGTGTCGGGACAGGGGGCACAGATACGCAGTATTTT,TRBJ2-3,.,TRBV30,TRBD1
CASRTDSSMNTEAFF,TGTGCCAGCAGGACGGACAGCAGCATGAACACTGAAGCTTTCTTT,TRBJ1-1,.,TRBV6-1,.
CASSLSAFESYNEQFF,TGCGCCAGCAGCTTGTCAGCGTTTGAATCCTACAATGAGCAGTTCTTC,TRBJ2-1,.,TRBV5-1,.
CASSYGGAPYEQYF,TGTGCCAGCAGTTACGGAGGGGCGCCCTACGAGCAGTACTTC,TRBJ2-7,.,TRBV6-5,.
CAWKWTSGQETQYF,TGTGCCTGGAAATGGACTAGCGGCCAAGAGACCCAGTACTTC,TRBJ2-5,.,TRBV30,TRBD2
CASSQGQGGLYGYTF,TGCGCCAGCAGCCAAGGACAGGGGGGGCTCTATGGCTACACCTTC,TRBJ1-2,.,TRBV4-1,TRBD1
CASRGHATNEKLFF,TGTGCCAGCAGGGGACACGCAACTAATGAAAAACTGTTTTTT,TRBJ1-4,.,TRBV28,.
CASEQGGGERGTEAFF,TGCGCCAGCGAACAGGGGGGTGGAGAACGAGGTACTGAAGCTTTCTTT,TRBJ1-1,.,TRBV4-1,TRBD1
CASSASRGNTEAFF,TGTGCCAGCAGTGCCTCCAGGGGGAACACTGAAGCTTTCTTT,TRBJ1-1,.,TRBV6-1,.
CASSLDRGGTEAFF,TGTGCCAGCAGTCTAGACAGGGGTGGTACTGAAGCTTTCTTT,TRBJ1-1,.,TRBV14,TRBD1
CASSQYRDRELSGNTIYF,TGTGCCAGCTCACAATACCGGGACAGGGAACTCTCTGGAAACACCATATATTTT,TRBJ1-3,once,TRBV18,TRBD1
CASRITGDTGELFF,TGTGCCAGCAGAATTACGGGAGACACCGGGGAGCTGTTTTTT,TRBJ2-2,.,TRBV6-6,.
CASSLDSPYEQYF,TGCGCCAGCAGCCTTGATAGCCCCTACGAGCAGTACTTC,TRBJ2-7,few,TRBV4-1,.
CASSPGAGGKNEQYF,TGTGCCAGCTCACCAGGCGCAGGGGGCAAGAACGAGCAGTACTTC,TRBJ2-7,.,TRBV18,TRBD1
CASSFSKTQVSSYNEQFF,TGTGCCAGCAGTTTCTCCAAAACCCAGGTGAGCTCCTACAATGAGCAGTTCTTC,TRBJ2-1,.,TRBV27,.
CASSLVAGEYEQYF,TGTGCCAGCAGCTTAGTTGCGGGAGAGTACGAGCAGTACTTC,TRBJ2-7,.,TRBV7-8,TRBD2
CASSLKGEITEAFF,TGTGCCAGCAGCTTAAAGGGAGAGATCACTGAAGCTTTCTTT,TRBJ1-1,.,TRBV13,.
CASSGTYQETQYF,TGTGCCAGCTCGGGGACTTACCAAGAGACCCAGTACTTC,TRBJ2-5,.,TRBV18,.
CASSLGGGVETQYF,TGTGCCAGCAGCTTAGGGGGGGGCGTAGAGACCCAGTACTTC,TRBJ2-5,.,TRBV7-3,.
CASSRDRGTNEKLFF,TGTGCCAGTAGTAGGGACAGGGGAACTAATGAAAAACTGTTTTTT,TRBJ1-4,.,TRBV19,TRBD1
CASSTGGGETQYF,TGTGCCAGCAGTACAGGGGGCGGGGAGACCCAGTACTTC,TRBJ2-5,.,TRBV6-5,TRBD1
CASSPRWGDETQYF,TGTGCCAGCAGCCCACGTTGGGGGGACGAGACCCAGTACTTC,TRBJ2-5,.,TRBV5-8,.
CASSLGQGHQETQYF,TGCGCCAGCAGCCTCGGACAGGGACACCAAGAGACCCAGTACTTC,TRBJ2-5,.,TRBV5-1,TRBD1